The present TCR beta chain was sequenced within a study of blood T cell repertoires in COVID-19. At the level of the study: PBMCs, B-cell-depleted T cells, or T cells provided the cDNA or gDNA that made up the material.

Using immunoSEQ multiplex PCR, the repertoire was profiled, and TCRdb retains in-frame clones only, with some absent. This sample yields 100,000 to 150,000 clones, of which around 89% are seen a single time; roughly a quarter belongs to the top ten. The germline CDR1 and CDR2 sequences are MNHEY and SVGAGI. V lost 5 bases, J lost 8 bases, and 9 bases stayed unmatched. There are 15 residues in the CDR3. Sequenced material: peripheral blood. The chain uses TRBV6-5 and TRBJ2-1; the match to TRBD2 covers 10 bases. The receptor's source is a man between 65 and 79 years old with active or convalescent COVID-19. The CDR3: CASSPPGLAMYEQFF. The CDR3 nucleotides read TGTGCCAGCAGTCCTCCGGGACTAGCGATGTATGAGCAGTTCTTC.